These 26 T cell receptor beta chains were all obtained from the same sample, sequenced in a study of cytomegalovirus exposure and HLA in healthy donors. The PCR had 60 Vbeta and 13 Jbeta primers. TCRdb's copy holds only in-frame clones and misses some; the assay was immunoSEQ multiplex PCR. Counted here are about 210,000 clones, roughly 87% occurring once; the ten biggest clones make up roughly 6%. The sample consisted of PBMCs. These receptors were taken from a man in his forties or fifties in good health and CMV-seropositive.

The rearrangement uses TRBV12-5 and TRBJ2-1; 8 bases line up with TRBD2. This CDR3 has 16 residues. Germline V gene lookup returns CDR1 LGHNT and CDR2 FRNRAP. J lost 6 bases, V lost 0 bases, and 7 bases had no gene match. The CDR3 sequence: CASGLVTGGRSNEQFF. CDR3 DNA sequence: TGTGCTAGTGGTTTGGTAACTGGCGGGAGGAGCAATGAGCAGTTCTTC. Looking up the rest from reference TRBV12-5 and TRBJ2-1 gives the full variable domain: DARVTQTPRHKVTEMGQEVTMRCQPILGHNTVFWYRQTMMQGLELLAYFRNRAPLDDSGMPKDRFSAEMPDATLATLKIQPSEPRDSAVYFCASGLVTGGRSNEQFFGPGTRLTVL.

This clone occurred a few times. The chain uses TRBV5-6 and TRBJ2-1; D is possibly TRBD1 (6 bases). CDR3 length: 15 amino acids. Deletions cut 4 bases from V and 0 bases from J, with 11 bases between. CDR1 and CDR2 from the germline V gene are SGHDT and YYEEEE. CDR3 residues: CASSRTASSYNEQFF. CDR3 coding DNA: TGTGCCAGCAGCCGGACAGCGAGCTCCTACAATGAGCAGTTCTTC.

V is TRBV6-5 and J is TRBJ1-2; D is ambiguous. V lost 9 bases and J lost 2, with 10 bases in between. Per germline, CDR1 MNHEY and CDR2 SVGAGI. The CDR3 covers 12 residues. Written as DNA, the CDR3 is TGTGCCAGTTGGGCTTCCAACTATGGCTACACCTTC. This gives the protein CASWASNYGYTF.

The rearrangement joins TRBV5-5 to TRBJ1-1; D is unresolved. CDR1 SGHKS and CDR2 YYEKEE come from the germline V gene (reference sequence). The V gene lost 0 bases and the J gene lost 1 base, with 10 bases spanning the gap. This CDR3 has 15 residues. CDR3 in DNA: TGTGCCAGCAGCTTGGCCCCTACAGAGAACACTGAAGCTTTCTTT. Its translation: CASSLAPTENTEAFF.

This clone was seen only a few times. Other DNA sequences in the sample encode the same CDR3. The chain couples TRBV4-1 to TRBJ1-1; tentative D call: TRBD1 (5 bases). This CDR3 comprises 14 residues. The V end was cut by 3 bases, the J end by 1 base, with 9 bases between. CDR1 MGHRA and CDR2 YSYEKL come from the germline V gene. In DNA form, the CDR3 reads TGCGCCAGCAGCCAGGGTGGGGCGAACACTGAAGCTTTCTTT. It codes for CASSQGGANTEAFF.

This clone was found once. The chain is built from TRBV19 and TRBJ2-2; 7 positions agree with TRBD2. The germline gives CDR1 LNHDA, CDR2 SQIVND (reference sequence). The length of the CDR3 is 15 residues. The junction had 7 bases not matched to a gene; V was cut back by 2 bases and J by 7 bases. The CDR3 reads CASSILAGAGGELFF. CDR3 DNA sequence: TGTGCCAGTAGTATACTGGCGGGAGCGGGCGGGGAGCTGTTTTTT. Full variable domain (rest looked up from reference TRBV19 and TRBJ2-2): DGGITQSPKYLFRKEGQNVTLSCEQNLNHDAMYWYRQDPGQGLRLIYYSQIVNDFQKGDIAEGYSVSREKKESFPLTVTSAQKNPTAFYLCASSILAGAGGELFFGEGSRLTVL.

The rearrangement links TRBV27 to TRBJ2-1, with 7 bases aligning to TRBD1. The J segment lost 2 bases and the V segment lost 6 bases, leaving 4 bases of the junction unmatched. Looked up from germline, CDR1 is MNHEY and CDR2 is SMNVEV (reference sequence). The CDR3 runs 14 residues. This chain's CDR3 is CASRTGFAYNEQFF. CDR3 DNA sequence: TGTGCCAGCAGGACAGGGTTCGCCTACAATGAGCAGTTCTTC.

This chain uses TRBV11-1 with TRBJ1-2, with D perhaps TRBD1 (6 bases). The CDR3 has 14 residues. CDR1 SGHAT and CDR2 FQDESV come from the germline V gene (reference sequence). V was cut by 3 bases and J by 5 bases, with 13 bases left in between. Here the CDR3 DNA reads TGTGCCAGCAGCTTGGGCGGGGGCGGGTATGGCTACACCTTC. Translation gives CASSLGGGGYGYTF. Looking up the rest from reference TRBV11-1 and TRBJ1-2 gives the full variable domain: EAEVAQSPRYKITEKSQAVAFWCDPISGHATLYWYRQILGQGPELLVQFQDESVVDDSQLPKDRFSAERLKGVDSTLKIQPAELGDSAMYLCASSLGGGGYGYTFGSGTRLTVV.

The chain carries TRBV6-5 and TRBJ2-7, with 14 bases matching TRBD2. After removal of 8 bases from V and 0 bases from J, the junction contained 0 bases not matched to a gene. This CDR3 region has 14 residues. CDR1 and CDR2 from the germline V gene are MNHEY and SVGAGI. CDR3 sequence: CASGTSGSSYEQYF. The CDR3 DNA reads TGTGCCAGCGGGACTAGCGGGAGCTCCTACGAGCAGTACTTC.

This clone was seen once. The chain links TRBV18 to TRBJ1-5, with D unclear. The CDR3 contains 14 residues. From germline, CDR1 is KGHSH and CDR2 LQKENI. The ends were cut back, 5 bases at V and 0 bases at J, with 8 bases in the middle. The CDR3 protein is CASSGGVSNQPQHF. The DNA of the CDR3 is TGTGCCAGCTCAGGAGGTGTTAGCAATCAGCCCCAGCATTTT.

V is TRBV5-1 and J is TRBJ2-5; TRBD1 is a possible D gene (7 bases). Germline assignment: CDR1 SGHRS and CDR2 YFSETQ. There are 14 residues in the CDR3. Trimming took off 5 bases at V and 2 bases at J, with 13 bases between the two ends. This CDR3 is CASRSGGPQETQYF. The CDR3 DNA reads TGCGCCAGCAGGTCAGGGGGGCCTCAAGAGACCCAGTACTTC. The full variable domain, completed using reference TRBV5-1 and TRBJ2-5, is KAGVTQTPRYLIKTRGQQVTLSCSPISGHRSVSWYQQTPGQGLQFLFEYFSETQRNKGNFPGRFSGRQFSNSRSEMNVSTLELGDSALYLCASRSGGPQETQYFGPGTRLLVL.

This clone showed up just a few times. The genes are TRBV6-1 and TRBJ1-2; D not resolved. V lost 8 bases and J lost 8, with 18 bases in between. The CDR3 contains 13 residues. Germline V CDR1 and CDR2: MNHNS, SASEGT. CDR3 DNA: TGTGCCAGCGGCCCGGGGAGGTCGGGGGGCTACACCTTC. This codes for CASGPGRSGGYTF.

The chain couples TRBV5-4 to TRBJ1-2; 8 nucleotides agree with TRBD1. CDR3 length: 14 residues. Germline V gene data show CDR1 as SGHNT and CDR2 as YYREEE (reference sequence). V was clipped by 4 bases and J by 3 bases; unmatched bases: 5. The CDR3 nucleotides are TGTGCCAGCAGCCCGACGACAGGGGACTATGGCTACACCTTC. This encodes CASSPTTGDYGYTF.

This clone was detected only once. The identical CDR3 is also encoded by other nucleotide sequences in the sample. The rearrangement links TRBV5-1 to TRBJ2-3, with 7 bases that match TRBD2. Germline-derived CDR1 and CDR2 are SGHRS and YFSETQ. The CDR3 sequence is 13 residues long. The J segment lost 3 bases and the V segment lost 3 bases, leaving 1 base of the junction unmatched. The CDR3 DNA follows: TGCGCCAGCAGCTCCGGGGGGACAGATACGCAGTATTTT. Amino acid sequence: CASSSGGTDTQYF.

The chain links TRBV27 to TRBJ1-1; D unclear. Deletions cut 7 bases from V and 0 bases from J, with 12 bases between. The CDR3 contains 14 residues. Germline V gene lookup returns CDR1 MNHEY and CDR2 SMNVEV (reference sequence). The DNA of the CDR3 is TGTGCCAGCACCACCGGAGAAGTGAACACTGAAGCTTTCTTT. It yields the protein CASTTGEVNTEAFF.

The chain uses TRBV19 and TRBJ1-5; 8 bases map to TRBD1. This CDR3 region has 16 residues. The V gene end was trimmed by 3 bases and the J gene end by 5 bases; junction bases not matched to a gene: 9. Germline V CDR1 and CDR2: LNHDA, SQIVND (reference sequence). CDR3 DNA sequence: TGTGCCAGTAGTATTGTCGGCAGGGGGCTGGATCAGCCCCAGCATTTT. This codes for CASSIVGRGLDQPQHF.

The rearrangement uses TRBV10-2 and TRBJ2-3, with a weak D call TRBD1 (5 bases). The germline V gene encodes CDR1 WSHSY and CDR2 SAAADI. V was clipped by 6 bases and J by 5 bases, with 15 bases between them. The CDR3 contains 14 residues. CDR3: CASRSQGSGDTQYF. The CDR3 nucleotides read TGCGCCAGCAGGAGCCAGGGAAGTGGAGATACGCAGTATTTT.

This clone was seen only once. The chain recombines TRBV5-1 with TRBJ2-2, with unresolved D. This CDR3 is 15 amino acids long. With 0 bases removed from V and 9 bases from J, the gap between germline ends came to 15 bases. The germline V gene encodes CDR1 SGHRS and CDR2 YFSETQ. The CDR3 here is CASSLVATGTRELFF. The CDR3 DNA follows: TGCGCCAGCAGCTTGGTGGCGACTGGTACCCGGGAGCTGTTTTTT.

The chain links TRBV7-9 to TRBJ2-3; weak D call: TRBD1 (6 bases). Trimming stripped 2 bases from V and 6 bases from J, with 12 bases between. Germline values: CDR1 SEHNR, CDR2 FQNEAQ (reference sequence). The CDR3 is 14 amino acids. CDR3 DNA: TGTGCCAGCAGCTTATTCACAGGGATGGATACGCAGTATTTT. It translates to CASSLFTGMDTQYF.

This clone showed up just once. The rearrangement uses TRBV6-5 and TRBJ2-1; 10 nucleotides line up with TRBD1. The V and J ends lost 6 bases and 3 bases, in that order; junction bases with no gene match: 5. Germline CDR1 reads MNHEY; CDR2 reads SVGAGI. The CDR3 sequence is 15 residues long. CDR3 sequence reads: CASRRDRGGYNEQFF. The CDR3 region has the DNA TGTGCCAGCAGAAGGGACAGGGGAGGCTACAATGAGCAGTTCTTC.

The chain uses TRBV29-1 and TRBJ2-2, with a tentative D call TRBD2 (5 bases). Germline CDR1 reads SQVTM; CDR2 reads ANQGSEA. Trimming removed 0 bases from V and 3 bases from J, with 11 bases in between. The CDR3 consists of 15 residues. The CDR3 DNA reads TGCAGCGTTGAAGATGCTGAGCGGCACACCGGGGAGCTGTTTTTT. Its protein is CSVEDAERHTGELFF.

The sample holds one count of this clone. Here the CDR3 reads CASSLAGDNNEQYF. The CDR3 DNA sequence: TGTGCCAGCAGCTTGGCCGGGGATAACAACGAGCAGTACTTC. The V and J genes are TRBV5-4 and TRBJ2-7, with a weak D call TRBD2 (5 bases). Deletions cut 0 bases from V and 5 bases from J, with 12 bases between. Germline assignment: CDR1 SGHNT and CDR2 YYREEE (reference sequence). The CDR3 is made up of 14 amino acids. The full variable domain, completed using reference TRBV5-4 and TRBJ2-7, is ETGVTQSPTHLIKTRGQQVTLRCSSQSGHNTVSWYQQALGQGPQFIFQYYREEENGRGNFPPRFSGLQFPNYSSELNVNALELDDSALYLCASSLAGDNNEQYFGPGTRLTVT.

The V and J genes are TRBV5-6 and TRBJ2-7; 7 positions agree with TRBD1. Germline V gene sequence: CDR1 SGHDT, CDR2 YYEEEE. J was trimmed by 0 bases and V by 5 bases; bases with no gene match: 8. The CDR3 extends over 15 amino acids. CDR3 region: CASRLGQDHSYEQYF. The CDR3 region has the DNA TGTGCCAGCAGACTCGGACAGGACCACTCCTACGAGCAGTACTTC.

This clone was seen only a few times. Written as DNA, the CDR3 is TGTGCCAGCAGTGAGAGTCGGGTATTGAACACCGGGGAGCTGTTTTTT. Translated: CASSESRVLNTGELFF. The V and J genes are TRBV2 and TRBJ2-2; D unresolved. Germline V gene sequence: CDR1 SNHLY, CDR2 FYNNEI. V shed 3 bases and J shed 1 base, with 12 bases lying between them. The CDR3 sequence is 16 residues long.

This rearrangement joins TRBV5-1 to TRBJ2-3; 11 bases fit TRBD2. CDR1 and CDR2 (germline): SGHRS, YFSETQ. This CDR3 comprises 18 residues. The V segment lost 0 bases and the J segment 5 bases; nucleotides outside the gene matches: 11. CDR3 nucleotide sequence: TGCGCCAGCAGCTTGGCCGCTGGACTAGCGGGTAGTAGAGATACGCAGTATTTT. Protein: CASSLAAGLAGSRDTQYF.

J is TRBJ1-1 and V is TRBV6-6, with 7 positions matching TRBD1. CDR1 and CDR2 (germline): MNHNY, SVGAGI (reference sequence). The CDR3 loop spans 13 amino acids. J gave up 7 bases and V 6 bases, and 8 bases lay outside the gene matches. In nucleotides, the CDR3 is TGTGCCAGCAGCTTCGACAGGGATAGTGAAGCTTTCTTT. Its translation: CASSFDRDSEAFF.